Below, 28 T cell receptor beta chains from the same sample are listed, as sequenced in a study of response to subunit inactivated influenza vaccine. TCRdb re-called the RT-PCR reads through MiXCR, storing one row per CDR3 protein. The sample contains 250,000 to 350,000 distinct CDR3 sequences, roughly 22% of which appear only once. The sample consisted of PBMCs from blood, taken about 20 months after vaccination. The source of these receptors is a man aged 50 to 69 who received an inactivated influenza vaccine.

This chain's CDR3 is CSVGLAVGETQYF. Written as DNA, the CDR3 is TGCAGCGTGGGACTAGCGGTTGGGGAGACCCAGTACTTC. The rearrangement joins TRBV29-1 to TRBJ2-5; 11 positions agree with TRBD2. The CDR3 is 13 residues long. V gave up 6 bases and J gave up 5 bases; unmatched junction bases: 5. CDR1 SQVTM and CDR2 ANQGSEA come from the germline V gene.

This chain connects TRBV7-9 to TRBJ2-3; TRBD2 is a possible D gene (6 bases). The CDR3 loop spans 15 amino acids. The germline CDR1 and CDR2 sequences are SEHNR and FQNEAQ (reference sequence). Trimming shortened V by 1 base and J by 2 bases, and 10 bases separated the two germline ends. CDR3 region: CASSLEGLLTDTQYF. The CDR3 DNA sequence: TGTGCCAGCAGCTTAGAGGGACTTCTCACAGATACGCAGTATTTT.

This clonotype was observed at least ten times. The J gene is TRBJ2-3, the V gene TRBV11-3; D is perhaps TRBD2 (5 bases). Trimming removed 3 bases from V and 4 bases from J, with 14 bases in between. CDR3 size: 15 residues. Germline V gene data show CDR1 as SGHNT and CDR2 as YENEEA. The CDR3 DNA follows: TGTGCCAGCAGCTTTACCCCCGGGGATGCAGATACGCAGTATTTT. The encoded protein is CASSFTPGDADTQYF.

This clonotype has more than one count but fewer than ten. The chain combines TRBV20-1 with TRBJ1-5, with a tentative D call TRBD1 (6 bases). The CDR3 spans 14 residues. Per the germline V gene, CDR1 is DFQATT and CDR2 is SNEGSKA (reference sequence). Trimming took 2 bases from V and 5 from J, leaving 13 bases between them. CDR3 DNA: TGCAGTGCTAGAAGAACAGGGAGGGATCAGCCCCAGCATTTT. This encodes CSARRTGRDQPQHF.

In this sample, this clonotype turned up many times. V and J are TRBV12-3 or TRBV12-4 and TRBJ1-1, with 7 bases matching TRBD1. This CDR3 comprises 16 residues. Losses at the gene ends were 3 bases for V and 2 bases for J; bases not matched to a gene: 9. CDR3 nucleotide sequence: TGTGCCAGCAGTTTGCGGGGACAGACAATAAACACTGAAGCTTTCTTT. This gives the protein CASSLRGQTINTEAFF.

This clonotype was counted between two and nine times. J is TRBJ2-7 and V is TRBV12-3 or TRBV12-4; D is uncertain. CDR3 length equals 13 residues. V gave up 5 bases and J gave up 3 bases, with 11 bases separating them. The CDR3 bases are TGTGCCAGCAGTCGTACACCCGACTACGAGCAGTACTTC. It is translated as CASSRTPDYEQYF.

This clonotype has ten or more counts. This chain joins TRBV10-3 and TRBJ1-1, with D uncertain. The CDR3 contains 13 residues. The V and J ends lost 4 bases and 1 base respectively, with 7 bases between them. CDR1 is ENHRY, CDR2 SYGVKD, per germline. CDR3 sequence: CAISATPNTEAFF. DNA for the CDR3: TGTGCCATCAGTGCGACCCCGAACACTGAAGCTTTCTTT.

This clonotype appeared many times. The chain has TRBV5-1 and TRBJ2-1; 10 bases are shared with TRBD2. V was clipped by 2 bases and J by 5 bases; unmatched bases: 7. The CDR3 length is 16 residues. The germline CDR1 and CDR2 sequences are SGHRS and YFSETQ. CDR3 amino acids: CASSFASGGRNNEQFF. The DNA for the CDR3 is TGCGCCAGCAGCTTTGCTAGCGGGGGCCGAAACAATGAGCAGTTCTTC.

The chain has TRBV27 and TRBJ1-2; unclear D gene. The V gene lost 9 bases and the J gene lost 0 bases, with 14 bases spanning the gap. The CDR3 has 14 amino acids. Germline V gene sequence: CDR1 MNHEY, CDR2 SMNVEV (reference sequence). The CDR3 loop is CASSPPGANYGYTF. The CDR3 DNA reads as TGTGCCAGTAGTCCTCCCGGGGCTAACTATGGCTACACCTTC.

This clonotype was detected only a few times. The chain recombines TRBV4-3 with TRBJ1-3; weak D call: TRBD1 (5 bases). The CDR3 totals 16 residues. V was shortened by 0 bases and J by 0 bases, with 9 bases between the two germline ends. Germline CDR1 LGHNA, CDR2 YSLEER. CDR3 protein: CASSQDSGSSGNTIYF. The CDR3 region has the DNA TGCGCCAGCAGCCAAGATTCAGGGAGCTCTGGAAACACCATATATTTT.

V usage is TRBV30 and J usage is TRBJ1-5; D perhaps matches TRBD1 (6 bases). Germline V gene data show CDR1 as GTSNPN and CDR2 as SVGIG (reference sequence). The V end lost 3 bases, the J end lost 1 base, and 25 bases lay between the germline ends. The CDR3 is 19 residues long. CDR3 DNA sequence: TGTGCCTGGAGCCAATGGGGGGCAGGTCCCTATCGGAGCAATCAGCCCCAGCATTTT. It is translated as CAWSQWGAGPYRSNQPQHF.

The chain uses TRBV7-9 and TRBJ1-5; D might be TRBD1 (5 bases). Trimming removed 5 bases from V and 5 bases from J, with 13 bases in between. Germline-derived CDR1 and CDR2 are SEHNR and FQNEAQ (reference sequence). The CDR3 spans 14 residues. CDR3 coding DNA: TGTGCCAGCAGCGGCCTCAGGGATGATCAGCCCCAGCATTTT. Protein product: CASSGLRDDQPQHF. The whole variable domain, filled in from reference TRBV7-9 and TRBJ1-5, reads DTGVSQNPRHKITKRGQNVTFRCDPISEHNRLYWYRQTLGQGPEFLTYFQNEAQLEKSRLLSDRFSAERPKGSFSTLEIQRTEQGDSAMYLCASSGLRDDQPQHFGDGTRLSIL.

This clonotype was observed a handful of times. V usage is TRBV12-3 or TRBV12-4 and J usage is TRBJ1-5; D not certain. CDR3 length equals 12 residues. Trimming pared 5 bases from V and 6 bases from J, leaving 8 bases between. The CDR3 nucleotides are TGTGCCAGCAGTCGGAGCGGTCAGCCCCAGCATTTT. Translated, it gives CASSRSGQPQHF.

This clonotype was observed a handful of times. V gene TRBV11-2 combines with J gene TRBJ2-1; D unresolved. This CDR3 spans 14 amino acids. From germline, CDR1 is SGHAT and CDR2 FQNNGV. Trimming took off 5 bases at V and 2 bases at J, with 10 bases between the two ends. DNA of the CDR3: TGTGCCAGCAGCATCCCTCATACCTACAATGAGCAGTTCTTC. It yields the protein CASSIPHTYNEQFF.

The chain combines TRBV10-2 with TRBJ2-1, with D possibly matching TRBD2 (6 bases). This CDR3 spans 16 amino acids. Germline V gene lookup returns CDR1 WSHSY and CDR2 SAAADI. V was cut by 0 bases and J by 0 bases, with 9 bases left in between. Here the CDR3 reads CASSESMGGSYNEQFF. The CDR3 nucleotides are TGCGCCAGCAGTGAGTCGATGGGGGGCTCCTACAATGAGCAGTTCTTC.

This clonotype was observed a handful of times. The chain combines TRBV20-1 with TRBJ1-5; 8 nucleotides align to TRBD1. Germline V lookup: CDR1 DFQATT, CDR2 SNEGSKA (reference sequence). V gave up 3 bases and J gave up 4 bases; unmatched junction bases: 5. The CDR3 is made up of 14 amino acids. DNA for the CDR3: TGCAGTGCTAGGGGGACAGGAACAAATCAGCCCCAGCATTTT. Translation gives CSARGTGTNQPQHF.

V and J are TRBV19 and TRBJ2-1; 14 bases line up with TRBD2. This CDR3 comprises 16 residues. Losses at the gene ends were 9 bases for V and 4 bases for J; bases not matched to a gene: 8. CDR1 and CDR2 from the germline V gene are LNHDA and SQIVND (reference sequence). CDR3 residues: CASTTSGRAIYNEQFF. Written as DNA, the CDR3 is TGTGCCAGCACGACTAGCGGGAGGGCTATATACAATGAGCAGTTCTTC.

J is TRBJ1-2 and V is TRBV28; D is possibly TRBD1 (6 bases). The CDR3 covers 14 residues. The germline V gene has CDR1 MDHEN and CDR2 SYDVKM. V gave up 7 bases and J gave up 4 bases, with 16 bases separating them. CDR3 sequence (DNA): TGTGCCAGCACCCTCGGGGGACAAAGCTATGGCTACACCTTC. Translated: CASTLGGQSYGYTF.

The rearrangement uses TRBV7-2 and TRBJ1-2; 7 bases align to TRBD1. This CDR3 spans 13 amino acids. Germline V gene sequence: CDR1 SGHTA, CDR2 FQGNSA. Losses at the gene ends were 4 bases for V and 7 bases for J; bases not matched to a gene: 6. The chain's CDR3 is CASSSRQGSGYTF. DNA for the CDR3: TGTGCCAGCAGCTCCAGACAGGGTAGTGGCTACACCTTC.

In its sample, this clonotype was seen a few times. The chain uses TRBV28 and TRBJ2-4; D is unclear. The CDR3 spans 12 residues. From germline, CDR1 is MDHEN and CDR2 SYDVKM. V lost 2 bases to trimming and J lost 9 bases, with 8 bases between them. CDR3 sequence: CASSLGYSIQYF. The CDR3 DNA is TGTGCCAGCAGTTTAGGGTACAGCATTCAGTACTTC.

The CDR3 loop reads CASSVDPNTGELFF. DNA of the CDR3: TGTGCCAGCAGCGTAGATCCGAACACCGGGGAGCTGTTTTTT. V and J are TRBV9 and TRBJ2-2; D is undetermined. The CDR3 has 14 amino acids. The germline gives CDR1 SGDLS, CDR2 YYNGEE. The V end was cut by 0 bases, the J end by 0 bases, with 3 bases between.

The chain couples TRBV7-2 to TRBJ2-3, with D uncertain. The germline gives CDR1 SGHTA, CDR2 FQGNSA. This CDR3 spans 15 amino acids. Trimming removed 1 base at V and 6 bases at J, with 14 bases between. Written as DNA, the CDR3 is TGTGCCAGCAGCTTAGGGGTTGCGACGGCTGATACGCAGTATTTT. Its translation is CASSLGVATADTQYF.

The CDR3 DNA follows: TGTGCCAGCAGCCCAGACGCTGTCAGTGAAGCTTTCTTT. The encoded protein is CASSPDAVSEAFF. The V gene is TRBV3-1, the J gene TRBJ1-1; no clear D gene. The V end was cut by 4 bases, the J end by 7 bases, with 13 bases between. The V gene's germline CDR1 is LGHDT and CDR2 YNNKEL (reference sequence). This CDR3 comprises 13 residues.

This rearrangement joins TRBV12-3 or TRBV12-4 to TRBJ2-7; 7 nucleotides match TRBD2. V lost 2 bases, J lost 0 bases, and 10 bases stayed unmatched. The CDR3 length is 17 residues. CDR3 DNA: TGTGCCAGCAGTTTAAGGCTAGCGGTCCGGAGCTCCTACGAGCAGTACTTC. Its protein is CASSLRLAVRSSYEQYF.

The genes are TRBV12-3 or TRBV12-4 and TRBJ2-3, with D possibly TRBD1 on 5 matching bases. The CDR3 extends over 15 amino acids. The germline V and J ends were trimmed by 2 bases and 3 bases, with 12 bases remaining between them. Here the CDR3 DNA reads TGTGCCAGCAGTTTAAGGCAGGGAAGGACAGATACGCAGTATTTT. Its protein product is CASSLRQGRTDTQYF.

This clonotype has at least ten counts. The chain has TRBV6-5 and TRBJ1-1; D gene ambiguous. Germline loops: CDR1 MNHEY, CDR2 SVGAGI. This CDR3 comprises 16 residues. The ends were cut back, 1 base at V and 1 base at J, with 13 bases in the middle. DNA of the CDR3: TGTGCCAGCAGTTACTTCCCCACTTCTAAGAACACTGAAGCTTTCTTT. It is translated as CASSYFPTSKNTEAFF.

In its sample, this clonotype was seen a few times. This rearrangement joins TRBV12-3 or TRBV12-4 to TRBJ1-4; no definite D call. The V end lost 7 bases, the J end lost 8 bases, and 8 bases lay between the germline ends. The CDR3 runs to 11 residues. Here the CDR3 reads CASTAGEKLFF. CDR3 bases: TGTGCCAGCACCGCAGGCGAAAAACTGTTTTTT.

This clonotype was seen only a few times. The V gene is TRBV19, the J gene TRBJ1-5; possible D gene TRBD1, 6 bases. Germline-derived CDR1 and CDR2 are LNHDA and SQIVND (reference sequence). V lost 7 bases to trimming and J lost 2 bases, with 15 bases between them. This CDR3 has 15 residues. CDR3: CASINRAGRNQPQHF. The CDR3 nucleotides read TGTGCCAGTATCAACAGGGCTGGTCGCAATCAGCCCCAGCATTTT.